The sequence of this T cell receptor (beta chain) was determined in a study of CD8 T cells in Susac syndrome. With random hexamers, reverse transcription was performed on roughly 0.5 to 1 ug of RNA. Amplification of TCR beta CDR3 was carried out by immunoSEQ multiplex PCR, which covered 54 Vbeta and 13 Jbeta segments. TCRdb called the immunoSEQ multiplex PCR reads again in MiXCR, with one record for every CDR3 protein. The sample holds about 120,000 distinct CDR3 sequences; approximately 94% are singletons and the top ten take about 0.089%. The germline V gene encodes CDR1 SGHDT and CDR2 YYEEEE. The CDR3 spans 16 residues. The J segment lost 2 bases and the V segment lost 0 bases, leaving 5 bases of the junction unmatched.

The chain couples TRBV5-6 to TRBJ2-1; 7 positions agree with TRBD1. The specimen was CD4+ T cells from PBMCs. The sequence was collected from a human donor in good health. The chain's CDR3 is CASSLARDSTYNEQFF. CDR3 nucleotides: TGTGCCAGCAGCTTGGCCCGGGACAGTACCTACAATGAGCAGTTCTTC.